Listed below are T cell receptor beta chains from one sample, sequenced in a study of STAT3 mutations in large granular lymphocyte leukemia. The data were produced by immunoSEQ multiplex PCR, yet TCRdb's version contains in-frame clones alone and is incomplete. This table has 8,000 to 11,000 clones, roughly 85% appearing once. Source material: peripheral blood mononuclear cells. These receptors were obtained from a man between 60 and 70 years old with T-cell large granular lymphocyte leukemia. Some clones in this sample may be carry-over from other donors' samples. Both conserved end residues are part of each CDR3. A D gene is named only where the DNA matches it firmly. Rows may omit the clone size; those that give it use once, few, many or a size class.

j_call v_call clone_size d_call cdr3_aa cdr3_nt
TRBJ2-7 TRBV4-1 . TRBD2 CASSQPTSGRYEQYF TGCGCCAGCAGCCAACCGACTAGCGGGAGATACGAGCAGTACTTC
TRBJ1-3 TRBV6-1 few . CASSEHTGNTIYF TGTGCCAGCAGTGAACACACTGGGAACACCATATATTTT
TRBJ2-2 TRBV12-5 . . CASDAGYTGELFF TGTGCTAGTGATGCCGGATACACCGGGGAGCTGTTTTTT
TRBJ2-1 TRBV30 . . CAWSGGDTAYNEQFF TGTGCCTGGAGTGGGGGGGACACCGCCTACAATGAGCAGTTCTTC
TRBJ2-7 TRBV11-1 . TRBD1 CASSKGQGTYEQYF TGTGCCAGCAGCAAAGGACAGGGAACCTACGAGCAGTACTTC
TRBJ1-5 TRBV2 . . CASRRDRNQPQHF TGTGCCAGCAGAAGGGATCGCAATCAGCCCCAGCATTTT
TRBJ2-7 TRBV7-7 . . CASSTGEGYEQYF TGTGCTAGCAGCACAGGGGAGGGCTACGAGCAGTACTTC
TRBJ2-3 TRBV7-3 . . CASSSQSTDTQYF TGTGCCAGCAGCTCACAGAGCACAGATACGCAGTATTTT
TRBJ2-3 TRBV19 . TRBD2 CASTFGASGADTQYF TGTGCCAGTACATTCGGGGCTAGCGGGGCAGATACGCAGTATTTT
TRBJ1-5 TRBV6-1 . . CASSEFNQPQHF TGTGCCAGCAGTGAATTTAATCAGCCCCAGCATTTT
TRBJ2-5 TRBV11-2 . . CASSLVGWGQETQYF TGTGCCAGCAGCTTAGTGGGGTGGGGCCAAGAGACCCAGTACTTC
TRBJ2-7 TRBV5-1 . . CASSLASGSYEQYF TGCGCCAGCAGCTTGGCTTCGGGATCCTACGAGCAGTACTTC
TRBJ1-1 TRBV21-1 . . CASSKVAPRSNTEAFF TGTGCCAGCAGCAAAGTAGCCCCCAGGAGCAACACTGAAGCTTTCTTT
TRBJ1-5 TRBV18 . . CASGTGAQPQHF TGTGCCAGCGGGACCGGGGCCCAGCCCCAGCATTTT
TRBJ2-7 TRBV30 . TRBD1 CAWSVRGQGYEQYF TGTGCCTGGAGTGTACGGGGACAGGGCTACGAGCAGTACTTC
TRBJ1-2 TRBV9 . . CASSSDGYGYTF TGTGCCAGCAGCTCCGACGGCTATGGCTACACCTTC
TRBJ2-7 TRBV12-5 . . CASGLSTGHQYF TGTGCTAGTGGTTTGTCGACGGGACACCAGTACTTC
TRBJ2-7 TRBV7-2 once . CASSPDPGATRNEQYF TGTGCCAGCAGCCCTGACCCGGGAGCCACTAGGAACGAGCAGTACTTC
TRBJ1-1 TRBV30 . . CAWARVLNTEAFF TGTGCCTGGGCCAGGGTACTGAACACTGAAGCTTTCTTT
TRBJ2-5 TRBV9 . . CASSVRDGQPPWETQYF TGTGCCAGCAGCGTACGGGATGGACAACCTCCGTGGGAGACCCAGTACTTC
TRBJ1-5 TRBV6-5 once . CASSPDSDSNQPQHF TGTGCCAGCAGTCCGGACAGTGATAGCAATCAGCCCCAGCATTTT
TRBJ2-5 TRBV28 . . CASSLSGSRETQYF TGTGCCAGCAGTTTATCAGGTAGCCGAGAGACCCAGTACTTC
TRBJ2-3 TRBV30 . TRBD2 CAWSTTSGNTDTQYF TGTGCCTGGAGCACGACTAGCGGGAATACAGATACGCAGTATTTT
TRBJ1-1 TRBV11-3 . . CASSFSVNTEAFF TGTGCCAGCAGCTTTAGCGTTAACACTGAAGCTTTCTTT
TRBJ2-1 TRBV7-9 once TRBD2 CASSFGLAGSYNEQFF TGTGCCAGCAGCTTTGGTCTAGCGGGCTCCTACAATGAGCAGTTCTTC
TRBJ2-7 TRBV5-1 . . CASSWLKGQTAYEQYF TGCGCCAGCAGTTGGCTAAAAGGTCAGACAGCTTACGAGCAGTACTTC